This T cell receptor (beta chain) is from a study of neurological immune-mediated disorders. The time point: longitudinal time-point 3. The unsorted libraries were prepared from 2 million PBMCs (stored at -80 C). Synthesis of cDNA was performed by 5'RACE using 10-nucleotide random UMIs. TCRdb reanalysed the 5' RACE reads using MiXCR and keeps one entry per CDR3 protein. Here the sample spans around 100,000 distinct CDR3 sequences, 10% to 14% being singletons. V lost 5 bases, J lost 4 bases, and 12 bases lay in between. The CDR3 contains 14 residues. Study conclusions and caveats: The most TCR clonal expansion was seen in HTLV-1-associated myelopathy, whereas the least was seen in multiple sclerosis, below the level in healthy controls.

Of note for this clonotype: What it binds is unknown. A much larger clone sits a single nucleotide away, making a read error possible.

Sequencing was carried out using PBMCs. The clonotype originates from a female donor with HTLV-1-associated myelopathy (HAM/TSP). The chain couples TRBV12-3 or TRBV12-4 to TRBJ2-1; D remains ambiguous. The DNA for the CDR3 is TGTGCCAGCAGTCCATCCGCGGTGTACAATGAGCAGTTCTTC. Amino acid sequence: CASSPSAVYNEQFF.